Listed here is a single T cell receptor beta chain. The record originates from a study of T cell repertoires in cytomegalovirus infection. Study-level information: Matching HLA type, along with CMV infection, was indicated by public TCR beta signatures.

TCRdb ran MiXCR on the reads and lists one entry per CDR3 protein. The sample consists of 200,000 to 250,000 distinct CDR3 sequences, 20% to 25% of them appearing once. Deletions cut 0 bases from V and 3 bases from J, with 9 bases between. Looked up from germline, CDR1 is LGHDT and CDR2 is YNNKEL (reference sequence). This CDR3 is 14 amino acids long. This receptor was taken from a human donor in good health (CMV status not recorded). Some clones in this sample may be carry-over from other donors' samples. The V call is TRBV3-1, the J call TRBJ2-7; no reliable D call. Sequencing was carried out using CD8+ T cells from PBMCs. The CDR3 is CASSQELPGYEQYF. In nucleotides, the CDR3 is TGTGCCAGCAGCCAAGAATTACCAGGCTACGAGCAGTACTTC.